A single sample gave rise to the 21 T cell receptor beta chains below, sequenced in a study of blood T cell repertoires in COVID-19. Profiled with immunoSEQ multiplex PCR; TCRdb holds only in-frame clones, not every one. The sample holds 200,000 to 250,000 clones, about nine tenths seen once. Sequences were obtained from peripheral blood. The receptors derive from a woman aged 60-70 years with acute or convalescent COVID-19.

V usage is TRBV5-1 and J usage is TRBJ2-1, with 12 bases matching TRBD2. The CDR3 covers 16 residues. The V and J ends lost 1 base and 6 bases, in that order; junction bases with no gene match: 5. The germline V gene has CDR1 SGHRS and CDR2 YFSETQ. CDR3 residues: CASSLPLAGGPNEQFF. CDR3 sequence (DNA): TGCGCCAGCAGCTTGCCTCTAGCGGGGGGGCCCAATGAGCAGTTCTTC.

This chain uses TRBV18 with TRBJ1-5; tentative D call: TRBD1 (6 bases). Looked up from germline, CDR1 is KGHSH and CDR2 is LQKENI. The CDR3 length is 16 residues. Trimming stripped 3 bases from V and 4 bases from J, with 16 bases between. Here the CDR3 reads CASSPPGASPNQPQHF. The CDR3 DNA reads TGTGCCAGCTCACCCCCAGGGGCTAGTCCTAATCAGCCCCAGCATTTT. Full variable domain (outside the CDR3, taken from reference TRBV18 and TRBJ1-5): NAGVMQNPRHLVRRRGQEARLRCSPMKGHSHVYWYRQLPEEGLKFMVYLQKENIIDESGMPKERFSAEFPKEGPSILRIQQVVRGDSAAYFCASSPPGASPNQPQHFGDGTRLSIL.

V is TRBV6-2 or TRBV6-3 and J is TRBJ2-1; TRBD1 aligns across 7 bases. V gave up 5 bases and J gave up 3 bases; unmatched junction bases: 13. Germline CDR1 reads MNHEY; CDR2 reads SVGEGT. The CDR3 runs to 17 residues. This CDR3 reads CASSPRLTGYRYNEQFF. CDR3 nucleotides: TGTGCCAGCAGTCCCCGATTGACAGGGTATCGCTACAATGAGCAGTTCTTC.

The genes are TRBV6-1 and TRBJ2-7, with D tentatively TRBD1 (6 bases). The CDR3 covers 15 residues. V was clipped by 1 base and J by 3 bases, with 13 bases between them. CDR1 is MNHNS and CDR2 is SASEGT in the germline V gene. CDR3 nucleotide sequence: TGTGCCAGCAGTGAAGTGAGGACAGCGATCTACGAGCAGTACTTC. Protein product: CASSEVRTAIYEQYF.

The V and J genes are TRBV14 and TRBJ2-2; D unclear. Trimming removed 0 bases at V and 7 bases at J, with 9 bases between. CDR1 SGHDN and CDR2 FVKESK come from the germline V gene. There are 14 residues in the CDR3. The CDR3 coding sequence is TGTGCCAGCAGCCAAGATAAAAAACTCGGGGAGCTGTTTTTT. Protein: CASSQDKKLGELFF.

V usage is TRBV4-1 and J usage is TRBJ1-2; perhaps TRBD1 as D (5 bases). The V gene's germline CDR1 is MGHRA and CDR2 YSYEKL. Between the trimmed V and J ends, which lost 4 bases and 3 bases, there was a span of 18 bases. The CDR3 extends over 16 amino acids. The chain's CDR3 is CASSLKLGTRDYGYTF. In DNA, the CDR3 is TGCGCCAGCAGCCTAAAGCTGGGGACTCGTGACTATGGCTACACCTTC.

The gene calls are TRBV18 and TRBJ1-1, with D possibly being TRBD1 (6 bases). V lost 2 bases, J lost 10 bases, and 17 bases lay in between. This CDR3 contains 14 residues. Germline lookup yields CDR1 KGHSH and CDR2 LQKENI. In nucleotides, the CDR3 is TGTGCCAGCTCACCATATCCAGGGGAGGGGGTAGCTTTCTTT. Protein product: CASSPYPGEGVAFF.

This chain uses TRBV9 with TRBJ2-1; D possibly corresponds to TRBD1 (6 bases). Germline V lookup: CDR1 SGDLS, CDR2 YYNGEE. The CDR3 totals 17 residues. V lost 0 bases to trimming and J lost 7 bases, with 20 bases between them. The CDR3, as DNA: TGTGCCAGCAGCGTAGATTGGGGGCCTCCTGGAGGTAATGAGCAGTTCTTC. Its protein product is CASSVDWGPPGGNEQFF.

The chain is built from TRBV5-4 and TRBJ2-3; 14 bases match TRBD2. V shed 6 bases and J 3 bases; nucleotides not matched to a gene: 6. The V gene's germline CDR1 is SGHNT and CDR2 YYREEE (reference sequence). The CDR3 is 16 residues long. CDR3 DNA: TGTGCCAGCACCCCGGGACTAGCGGGAGATACAGATACGCAGTATTTT. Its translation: CASTPGLAGDTDTQYF.

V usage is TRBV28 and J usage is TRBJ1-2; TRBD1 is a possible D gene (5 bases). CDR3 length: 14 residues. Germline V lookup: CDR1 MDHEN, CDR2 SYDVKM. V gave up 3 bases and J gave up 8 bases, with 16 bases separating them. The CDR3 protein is CASSLGSRAWGYTF. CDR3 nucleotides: TGTGCCAGCAGTTTGGGGTCCAGGGCCTGGGGCTACACCTTC.

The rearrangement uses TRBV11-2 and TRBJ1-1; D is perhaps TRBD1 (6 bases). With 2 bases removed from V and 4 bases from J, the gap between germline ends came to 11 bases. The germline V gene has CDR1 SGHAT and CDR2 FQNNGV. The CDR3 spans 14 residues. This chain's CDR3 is CASSLHRAGTEAFF. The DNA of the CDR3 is TGTGCCAGCAGCTTACACAGGGCGGGCACTGAAGCTTTCTTT.

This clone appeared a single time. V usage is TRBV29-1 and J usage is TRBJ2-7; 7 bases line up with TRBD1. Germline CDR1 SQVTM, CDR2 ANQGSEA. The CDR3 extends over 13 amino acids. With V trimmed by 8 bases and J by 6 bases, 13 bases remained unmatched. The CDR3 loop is CSSLRDSDGEQYF. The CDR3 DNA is TGCAGCAGTCTCCGGGACAGTGACGGCGAGCAGTACTTC.

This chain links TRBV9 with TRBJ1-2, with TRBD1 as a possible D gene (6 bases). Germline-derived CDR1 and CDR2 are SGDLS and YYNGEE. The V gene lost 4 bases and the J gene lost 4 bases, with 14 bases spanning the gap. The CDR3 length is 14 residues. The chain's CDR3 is CASSPRGGFYGYTF. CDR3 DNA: TGTGCCAGCAGCCCCCGAGGGGGATTCTATGGCTACACCTTC.

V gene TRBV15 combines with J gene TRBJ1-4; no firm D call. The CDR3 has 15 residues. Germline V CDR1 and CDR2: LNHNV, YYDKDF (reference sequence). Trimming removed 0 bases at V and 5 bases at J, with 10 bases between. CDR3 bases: TGTGCCACCAGCAGAGATCCTACCTTAAATGAAAAACTGTTTTTT. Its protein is CATSRDPTLNEKLFF.

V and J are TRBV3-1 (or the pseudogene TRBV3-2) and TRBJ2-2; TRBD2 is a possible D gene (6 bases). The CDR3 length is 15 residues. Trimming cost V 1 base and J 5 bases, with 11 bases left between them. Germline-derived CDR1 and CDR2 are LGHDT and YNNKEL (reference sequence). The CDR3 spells CASSQASGLTGELFF. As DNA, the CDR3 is TGTGCCAGCAGCCAAGCCAGCGGGTTAACCGGGGAGCTGTTTTTT.

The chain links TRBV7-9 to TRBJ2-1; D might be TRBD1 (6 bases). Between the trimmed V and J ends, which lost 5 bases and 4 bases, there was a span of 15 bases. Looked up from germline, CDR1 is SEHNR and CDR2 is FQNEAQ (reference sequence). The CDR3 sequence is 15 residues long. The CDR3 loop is CASSRGQYPYNEQFF. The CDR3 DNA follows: TGTGCCAGCAGCCGTGGACAGTACCCTTACAATGAGCAGTTCTTC.

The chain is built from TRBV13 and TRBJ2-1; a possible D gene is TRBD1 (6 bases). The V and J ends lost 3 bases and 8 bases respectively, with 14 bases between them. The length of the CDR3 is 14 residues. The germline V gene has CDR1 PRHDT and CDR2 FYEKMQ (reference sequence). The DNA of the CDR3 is TGTGCCAGCAGCTTTCAGGGGCCTGAGCATGAGCAGTTCTTC. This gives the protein CASSFQGPEHEQFF.

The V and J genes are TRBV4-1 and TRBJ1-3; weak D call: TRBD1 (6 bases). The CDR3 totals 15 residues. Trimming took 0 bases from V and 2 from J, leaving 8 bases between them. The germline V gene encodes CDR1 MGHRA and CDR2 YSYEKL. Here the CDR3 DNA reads TGCGCCAGCAGCCAAGACAACAGGGCTGGAAACACCATATATTTT. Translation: CASSQDNRAGNTIYF.

CDR3 bases: TGTGCCAGCAGTCGCCGGAGGAGTGAGTACGAGCAGTACTTC. This sequence encodes CASSRRRSEYEQYF. V gene TRBV6-5 combines with J gene TRBJ2-7; D may be TRBD2 (5 bases). The CDR3 contains 14 residues. Germline CDR1 MNHEY, CDR2 SVGAGI. With 5 bases removed from V and 4 bases from J, the gap between germline ends came to 15 bases.

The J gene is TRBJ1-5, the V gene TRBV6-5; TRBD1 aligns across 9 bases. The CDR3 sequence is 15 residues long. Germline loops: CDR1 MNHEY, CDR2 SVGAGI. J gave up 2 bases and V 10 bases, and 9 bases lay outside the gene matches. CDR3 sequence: CATREDRGGNQPQHF. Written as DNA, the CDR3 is TGTGCCACCAGGGAGGACAGGGGAGGCAATCAGCCCCAGCATTTT.

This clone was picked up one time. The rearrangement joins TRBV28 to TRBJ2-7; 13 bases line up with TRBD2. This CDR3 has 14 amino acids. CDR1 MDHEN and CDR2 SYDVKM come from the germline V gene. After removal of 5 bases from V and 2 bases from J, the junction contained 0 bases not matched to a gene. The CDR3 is CASSTSGRAYEQYF. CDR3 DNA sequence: TGTGCCAGCAGTACTAGCGGGAGGGCCTACGAGCAGTACTTC.